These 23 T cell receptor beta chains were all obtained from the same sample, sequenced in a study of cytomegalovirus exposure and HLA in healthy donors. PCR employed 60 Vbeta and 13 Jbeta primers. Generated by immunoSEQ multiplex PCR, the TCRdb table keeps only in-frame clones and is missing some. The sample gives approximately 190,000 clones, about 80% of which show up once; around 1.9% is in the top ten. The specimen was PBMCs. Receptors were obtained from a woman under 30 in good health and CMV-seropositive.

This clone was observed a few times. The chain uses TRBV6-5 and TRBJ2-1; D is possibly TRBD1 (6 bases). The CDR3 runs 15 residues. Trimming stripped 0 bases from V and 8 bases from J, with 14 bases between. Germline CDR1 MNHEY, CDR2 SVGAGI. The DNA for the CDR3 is TGTGCCAGCAGTTACTCGGCTGGGGGCCCGGATGAGCAGTTCTTC. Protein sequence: CASSYSAGGPDEQFF.

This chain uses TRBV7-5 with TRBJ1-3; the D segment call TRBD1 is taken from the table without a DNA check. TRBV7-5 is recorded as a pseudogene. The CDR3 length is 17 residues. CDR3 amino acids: CVRSLPVLARRGNTIYF. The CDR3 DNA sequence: TGTGTCAGAAGCTTACCGGTTTTGGCCAGGCGAGGAAACACCATATATTTT.

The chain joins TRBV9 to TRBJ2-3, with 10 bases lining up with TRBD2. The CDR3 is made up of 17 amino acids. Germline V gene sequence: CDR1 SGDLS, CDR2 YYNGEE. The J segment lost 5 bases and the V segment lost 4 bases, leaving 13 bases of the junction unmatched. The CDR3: CASSNRGTSAGGDTQYF. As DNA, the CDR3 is TGTGCCAGCAGCAACCGAGGGACTAGCGCTGGAGGAGATACGCAGTATTTT.

Written as DNA, the CDR3 is TGTGCCAGCAGTTATCTTCCGGGGGACTATGGCTACACCTTC. Translation: CASSYLPGDYGYTF. The chain carries TRBV6-5 and TRBJ1-2, with a possible D match to TRBD1 (5 bases). Germline loops: CDR1 MNHEY, CDR2 SVGAGI. The CDR3 is 14 residues long. V was shortened by 3 bases and J by 3 bases, with 11 bases between the two germline ends.

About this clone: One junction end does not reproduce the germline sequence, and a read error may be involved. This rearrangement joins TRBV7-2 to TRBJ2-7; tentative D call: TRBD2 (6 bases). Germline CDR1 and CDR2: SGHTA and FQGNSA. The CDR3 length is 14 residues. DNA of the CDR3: TGTGCCAGCAGCTTCGAACTAGCCTCCCACGAGCAGTACTTC. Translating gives CASSFELASHEQYF.

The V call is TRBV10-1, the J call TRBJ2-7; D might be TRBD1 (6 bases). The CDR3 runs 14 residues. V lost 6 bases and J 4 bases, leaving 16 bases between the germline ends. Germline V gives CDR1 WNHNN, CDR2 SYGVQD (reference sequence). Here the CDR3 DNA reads TGCGCCAGCAGGGGGTGGGACATCAAATACGAGCAGTACTTC. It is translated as CASRGWDIKYEQYF.

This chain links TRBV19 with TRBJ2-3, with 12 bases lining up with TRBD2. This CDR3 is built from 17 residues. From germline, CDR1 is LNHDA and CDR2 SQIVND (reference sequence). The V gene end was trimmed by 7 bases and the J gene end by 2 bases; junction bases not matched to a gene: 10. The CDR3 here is CASTPFRTSGATDTQYF. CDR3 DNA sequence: TGTGCCAGTACCCCGTTTCGGACTAGCGGGGCCACAGATACGCAGTATTTT. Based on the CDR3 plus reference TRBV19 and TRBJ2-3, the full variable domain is DGGITQSPKYLFRKEGQNVTLSCEQNLNHDAMYWYRQDPGQGLRLIYYSQIVNDFQKGDIAEGYSVSREKKESFPLTVTSAQKNPTAFYLCASTPFRTSGATDTQYFGPGTRLTVL.

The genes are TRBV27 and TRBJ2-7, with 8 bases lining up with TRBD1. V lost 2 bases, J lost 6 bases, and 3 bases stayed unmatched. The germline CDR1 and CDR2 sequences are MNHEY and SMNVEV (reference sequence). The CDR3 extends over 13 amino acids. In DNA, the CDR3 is TGTGCCAGCAGTTTAAGGACAGGGTTCGAGCAGTACTTC. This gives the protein CASSLRTGFEQYF.

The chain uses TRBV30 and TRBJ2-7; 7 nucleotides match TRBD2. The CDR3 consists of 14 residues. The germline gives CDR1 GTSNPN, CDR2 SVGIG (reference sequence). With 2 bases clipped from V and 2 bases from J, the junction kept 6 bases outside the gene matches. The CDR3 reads CAWSRGAGTYEQYF. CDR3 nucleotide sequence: TGTGCCTGGAGTAGAGGAGCGGGGACCTACGAGCAGTACTTC.

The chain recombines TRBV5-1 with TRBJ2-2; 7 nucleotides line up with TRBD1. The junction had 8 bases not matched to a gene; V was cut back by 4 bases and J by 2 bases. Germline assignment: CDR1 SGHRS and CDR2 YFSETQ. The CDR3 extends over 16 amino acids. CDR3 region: CASSPWTGTNTGELFF. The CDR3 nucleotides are TGCGCCAGCAGCCCCTGGACAGGAACCAACACCGGGGAGCTGTTTTTT.

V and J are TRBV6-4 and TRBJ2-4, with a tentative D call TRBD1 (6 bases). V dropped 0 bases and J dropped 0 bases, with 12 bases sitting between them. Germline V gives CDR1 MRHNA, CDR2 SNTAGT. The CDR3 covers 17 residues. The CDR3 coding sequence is TGTGCCAGCAGTGACTCGGGGGACACCCTAGCCAAAAACATTCAGTACTTC. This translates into CASSDSGDTLAKNIQYF.

The CDR3 region has the DNA TGCGCCAGCAGCCAAGGTGGACACCTCTCGAGTGAAGCTTTCTTT. Protein product: CASSQGGHLSSEAFF. The chain uses TRBV4-1 and TRBJ1-1; D is possibly TRBD1 (5 bases). With 1 base removed from V and 7 bases from J, the gap between germline ends came to 16 bases. CDR1 and CDR2 from the germline V gene are MGHRA and YSYEKL. The CDR3 contains 15 residues.

CDR3 DNA sequence: TGTGCCAGTAGTTATGGGGGGGTCTACGAGCAGTACTTC. Encoded protein: CASSYGGVYEQYF. J is TRBJ2-7 and V is TRBV19; TRBD2 matches at 7 bases. The CDR3 contains 13 residues. J gave up 3 bases and V 5 bases, and 4 bases lay outside the gene matches. Germline CDR1 reads LNHDA; CDR2 reads SQIVND (reference sequence).

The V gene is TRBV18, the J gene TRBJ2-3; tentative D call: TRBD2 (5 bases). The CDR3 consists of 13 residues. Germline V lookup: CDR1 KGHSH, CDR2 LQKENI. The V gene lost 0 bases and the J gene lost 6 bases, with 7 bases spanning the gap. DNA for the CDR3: TGTGCCAGCTCACCACCGTCGGGGGATACGCAGTATTTT. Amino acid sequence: CASSPPSGDTQYF.

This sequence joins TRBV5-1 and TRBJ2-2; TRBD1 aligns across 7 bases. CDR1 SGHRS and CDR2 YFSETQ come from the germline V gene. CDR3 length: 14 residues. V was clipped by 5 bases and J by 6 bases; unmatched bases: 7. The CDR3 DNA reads TGCGCCAGCAGGGGTTCAGGGGGACCCGGGGAGCTGTTTTTT. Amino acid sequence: CASRGSGGPGELFF.

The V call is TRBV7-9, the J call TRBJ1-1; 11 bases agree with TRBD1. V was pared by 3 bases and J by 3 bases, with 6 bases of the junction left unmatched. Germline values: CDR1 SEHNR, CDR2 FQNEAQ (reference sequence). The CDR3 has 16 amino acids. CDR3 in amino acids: CASSFTGTGGDTEAFF. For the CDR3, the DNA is TGTGCCAGCAGCTTCACCGGGACAGGGGGGGACACTGAAGCTTTCTTT.

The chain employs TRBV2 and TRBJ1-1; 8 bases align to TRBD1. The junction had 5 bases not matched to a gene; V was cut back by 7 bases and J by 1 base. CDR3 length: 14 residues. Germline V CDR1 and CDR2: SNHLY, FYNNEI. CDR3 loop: CASKEDRGNTEAFF. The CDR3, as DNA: TGTGCCAGCAAAGAAGACAGGGGGAACACTGAAGCTTTCTTT. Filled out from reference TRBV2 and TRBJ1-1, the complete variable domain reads EPEVTQTPSHQVTQMGQEVILRCVPISNHLYFYWYRQILGQKVEFLVSFYNNEISEKSEIFDDQFSVERPDGSNFTLKIRSTKLEDSAMYFCASKEDRGNTEAFFGQGTRLTVV.

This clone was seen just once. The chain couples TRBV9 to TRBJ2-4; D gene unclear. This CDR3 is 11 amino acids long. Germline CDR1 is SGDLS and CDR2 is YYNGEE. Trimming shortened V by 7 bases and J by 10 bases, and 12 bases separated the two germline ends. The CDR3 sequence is CASRCVWIQYF. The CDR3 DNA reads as TGTGCCAGCCGGTGCGTGTGGATTCAGTACTTC.

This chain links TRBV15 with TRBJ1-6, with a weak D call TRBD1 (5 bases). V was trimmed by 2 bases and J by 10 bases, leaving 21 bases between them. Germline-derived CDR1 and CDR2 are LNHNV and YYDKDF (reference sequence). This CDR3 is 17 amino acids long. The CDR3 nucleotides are TGTGCCACCAGCAGAACCGGCGGCACTCAGGGCCTGTCACCCCTCCACTTT. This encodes CATSRTGGTQGLSPLHF.

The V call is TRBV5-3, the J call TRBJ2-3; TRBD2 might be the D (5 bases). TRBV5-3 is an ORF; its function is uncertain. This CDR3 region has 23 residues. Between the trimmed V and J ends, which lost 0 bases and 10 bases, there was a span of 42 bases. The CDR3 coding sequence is TGTGCCAGAAGCTTGGGAGGGAATACCTTCCCAACCGATGAGTTCGAACTCCCAACTCCGCAGTATTTT. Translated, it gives CARSLGGNTFPTDEFELPTPQYF.

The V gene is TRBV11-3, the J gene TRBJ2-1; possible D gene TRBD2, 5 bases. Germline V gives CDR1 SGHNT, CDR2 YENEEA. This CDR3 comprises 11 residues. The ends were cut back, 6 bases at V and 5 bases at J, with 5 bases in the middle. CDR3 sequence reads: CASRTNNEQFF. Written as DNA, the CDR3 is TGTGCCAGCAGGACTAACAATGAGCAGTTCTTC.

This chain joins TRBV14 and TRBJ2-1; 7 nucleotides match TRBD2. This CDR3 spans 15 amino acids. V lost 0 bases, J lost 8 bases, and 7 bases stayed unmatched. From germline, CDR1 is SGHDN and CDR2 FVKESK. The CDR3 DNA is TGTGCCAGCAGCCAAGAAGGACTAGTTACGGATGAGCAGTTCTTC. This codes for CASSQEGLVTDEQFF.

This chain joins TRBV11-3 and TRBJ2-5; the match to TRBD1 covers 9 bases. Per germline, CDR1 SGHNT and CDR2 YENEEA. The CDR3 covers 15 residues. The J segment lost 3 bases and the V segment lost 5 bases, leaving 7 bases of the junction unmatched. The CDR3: CASSRDRVAKETQYF. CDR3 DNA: TGTGCCAGCAGCCGGGACAGGGTGGCGAAAGAGACCCAGTACTTC.